These 30 T cell receptor beta chains came from one sample sequenced in a study of OX40 agonist ivuxolimab in advanced cancers. Measured with immunoSEQ multiplex PCR; TCRdb has only the in-frame clones, and not every one. The data contain more than 30,000 clones, less than 90% of them singletons. The sequences come from CD4+ or CD8+ T cells sorted from blood, collected in a trial of the OX40 agonist ivuxolimab. The receptors derive from an adult with an advanced solid tumor such as melanoma, head and neck, liver or kidney cancer.

The CDR3 reads CAWSSGPNSPLHF. The CDR3, as DNA: TGTGCCTGGAGTTCGGGACCCAATTCACCCCTCCACTTT. V is TRBV30 and J is TRBJ1-6; the D gene is possibly TRBD1 (5 bases). This CDR3 is built from 13 residues. The V and J ends lost 2 bases and 7 bases respectively, with 9 bases between them. Germline assignment: CDR1 GTSNPN and CDR2 SVGIG (reference sequence).

V and J are TRBV19 and TRBJ1-5, with D perhaps TRBD1 (5 bases). The germline CDR1 and CDR2 sequences are LNHDA and SQIVND (reference sequence). The V end lost 8 bases, the J end lost 6 bases, and 17 bases lay between the germline ends. This CDR3 region has 14 residues. The CDR3 region is CASSKSRDGQPQHF. The CDR3 DNA reads TGTGCCAGTTCCAAGAGCAGGGACGGTCAGCCCCAGCATTTT.

This clone was seen only a few times. The chain combines TRBV28 with TRBJ2-3, with TRBD2 matching over 12 bases. This CDR3 is built from 15 residues. Per the germline V gene, CDR1 is MDHEN and CDR2 is SYDVKM. Trimming at V came to 5 bases and at J to 7 bases, leaving 7 bases not matched to a gene. CDR3 nucleotides: TGTGCCAGCAGTGAACTAGCGGGAGGCGTAAATACGCAGTATTTT. Residues: CASSELAGGVNTQYF.

This chain joins TRBV27 and TRBJ2-3, with 12 positions matching TRBD2. Per germline, CDR1 MNHEY and CDR2 SMNVEV (reference sequence). The J segment lost 4 bases and the V segment lost 6 bases, leaving 8 bases of the junction unmatched. CDR3 length: 16 residues. CDR3 amino acids: CASRSRTSGIADTQYF. The CDR3 DNA reads as TGTGCCAGCAGGTCCAGGACTAGCGGGATCGCAGATACGCAGTATTTT.

The genes are TRBV19 and TRBJ2-3; TRBD1 matches at 8 bases. The trim removed 9 bases at V and 6 bases at J, leaving 14 bases unmatched. The CDR3 is made up of 15 amino acids. Germline V gives CDR1 LNHDA, CDR2 SQIVND (reference sequence). The CDR3 protein is CASSKPGQAPDTQYF. CDR3 in DNA: TGTGCCAGCTCTAAACCGGGACAGGCGCCGGATACGCAGTATTTT.

There are a few counts of this clone. The gene calls are TRBV7-9 and TRBJ2-3, with 13 bases matching TRBD2. This CDR3 has 17 residues. V lost 5 bases, J lost 1 base, and 6 bases stayed unmatched. Per the germline V gene, CDR1 is SEHNR and CDR2 is FQNEAQ (reference sequence). The CDR3 DNA sequence: TGTGCCAGCAGCCCAGGACTAGCGGGGGCCCGCACAGATACGCAGTATTTT. Encoded protein: CASSPGLAGARTDTQYF.

The genes are TRBV4-2 and TRBJ1-1; no definite D call. The ends were cut back, 0 bases at V and 3 bases at J, with 11 bases in the middle. Per the germline V gene, CDR1 is LGHNA and CDR2 is YNFKEQ. This CDR3 spans 15 amino acids. CDR3 in amino acids: CASSQDRLTDTEAFF. In DNA form, the CDR3 reads TGTGCCAGCAGCCAAGATAGGTTAACTGACACTGAAGCTTTCTTT.

The rearrangement links TRBV27 to TRBJ2-7; 9 bases line up with TRBD1. Unmatched junction bases numbered 9, after V lost 4 bases and J lost 5 bases. Germline assignment: CDR1 MNHEY and CDR2 SMNVEV (reference sequence). This CDR3 region has 15 residues. CDR3 protein: CASSSRDRASDEQYF. Here the CDR3 DNA reads TGTGCCAGCAGTTCCCGGGACAGGGCTTCTGACGAGCAGTACTTC.

This clone was seen a few times. The chain is built from TRBV7-9 and TRBJ1-2, with D tentatively TRBD1 (5 bases). Trimming stripped 5 bases from V and 8 bases from J, with 12 bases between. This CDR3 is 12 amino acids long. Germline CDR1 is SEHNR and CDR2 is FQNEAQ (reference sequence). CDR3 residues: CASSPGHMGYTF. The CDR3 bases are TGTGCCAGCAGCCCTGGACATATGGGCTACACCTTC.

This chain links TRBV28 with TRBJ1-3; D uncertain. This CDR3 has 17 amino acids. Looked up from germline, CDR1 is MDHEN and CDR2 is SYDVKM. Between the trimmed V and J ends, which lost 6 bases and 4 bases, there was a span of 22 bases. CDR3 nucleotide sequence: TGTGCCAGCAGGTATCAGGCGGGGTATTTAGGGGGAAACACCATATATTTT. Its translation: CASRYQAGYLGGNTIYF. Complete variable domain (other parts from reference TRBV28 and TRBJ1-3): DVKVTQSSRYLVKRTGEKVFLECVQDMDHENMFWYRQDPGLGLRLIYFSYDVKMKEKGDIPEGYSVSREKKERFSLILESASTNQTSMYLCASRYQAGYLGGNTIYFGEGSWLTVV.

The rearrangement joins TRBV11-2 to TRBJ2-5, with D tentatively TRBD1 (6 bases). In germline, CDR1 is SGHAT, CDR2 FQNNGV. The CDR3 spans 15 residues. V lost 3 bases, J lost 1 base, and 12 bases lay in between. The CDR3 sequence is CASSFGQSAQETQYF. For the CDR3, the DNA is TGTGCCAGCAGCTTCGGACAGAGCGCCCAAGAGACCCAGTACTTC.

The sample holds one count of this clone. V and J are TRBV14 and TRBJ2-3; 8 nucleotides agree with TRBD1. With 6 bases clipped from V and 6 bases from J, the junction kept 5 bases outside the gene matches. The CDR3 sequence is 13 residues long. Germline V gene lookup returns CDR1 SGHDN and CDR2 FVKESK. The chain's CDR3 is CASRPGTGDTQYF. The CDR3 DNA reads TGTGCCAGCAGACCCGGGACAGGTGATACGCAGTATTTT.

V and J are TRBV19 and TRBJ1-4; no firm D call. Germline loops: CDR1 LNHDA, CDR2 SQIVND (reference sequence). CDR3 length: 14 amino acids. The V and J ends lost 3 bases and 4 bases respectively, with 9 bases between them. The CDR3 DNA follows: TGTGCCAGTAGTATGAGCAGGCATAATGAAAAACTGTTTTTT. The encoded protein is CASSMSRHNEKLFF.

The CDR3 DNA reads TGTGCCAGCAGTTACTCCGGGACTCCCAATTCACCCCTCCACTTT. Amino acid sequence: CASSYSGTPNSPLHF. The rearrangement uses TRBV6-5 and TRBJ1-6; the D gene is possibly TRBD1 (5 bases). This CDR3 contains 15 residues. Trimming shortened V by 0 bases and J by 7 bases, and 10 bases separated the two germline ends. The germline V gene has CDR1 MNHEY and CDR2 SVGAGI.

The gene calls are TRBV4-2 and TRBJ2-3; 16 nucleotides agree with TRBD2. After removal of 1 base from V and 6 bases from J, the junction contained 1 base not matched to a gene. CDR1 is LGHNA and CDR2 is YNFKEQ in the germline V gene. CDR3 length equals 16 residues. The CDR3 loop reads CASSQGGLAGGDTQYF. CDR3 DNA: TGTGCCAGCAGCCAAGGGGGACTAGCGGGAGGGGATACGCAGTATTTT.

The chain joins TRBV19 to TRBJ1-1; TRBD1 is a possible D gene (6 bases). The CDR3 sequence is 13 residues long. V lost 7 bases to trimming and J lost 1 base, with 10 bases between them. CDR1 is LNHDA and CDR2 is SQIVND in the germline V gene (reference sequence). The DNA of the CDR3 is TGTGCCAGTAATCACAGGGAGAACACTGAAGCTTTCTTT. Translating it yields CASNHRENTEAFF.

This chain connects TRBV6-6 to TRBJ2-1; TRBD2 matches at 7 bases. J was trimmed by 5 bases and V by 7 bases; bases with no gene match: 8. CDR3 size: 14 residues. Per germline, CDR1 MNHNY and CDR2 SVGAGI (reference sequence). The CDR3 DNA reads TGTGCCAGCAAACTTAGCGGGTCCAACAATGAGCAGTTCTTC. Translating gives CASKLSGSNNEQFF.

The V and J genes are TRBV2 and TRBJ2-2, with 7 bases aligning to TRBD1. CDR3 size: 13 residues. Per germline, CDR1 SNHLY and CDR2 FYNNEI. The trim removed 6 bases at V and 6 bases at J, leaving 4 bases unmatched. CDR3 DNA: TGTGCCAGCAGAGCTGACAGGGCCGGGGAGCTGTTTTTT. Its protein product is CASRADRAGELFF.

This chain uses TRBV5-1 with TRBJ2-3; possible D gene TRBD2, 6 bases. This CDR3 has 14 residues. CDR1 and CDR2 (germline): SGHRS, YFSETQ. V lost 6 bases and J 0 bases, leaving 11 bases between the germline ends. The CDR3 DNA follows: TGCGCCAGCACGGAGGGCCCTAGCACAGATACGCAGTATTTT. Translation: CASTEGPSTDTQYF. The whole variable domain, remainder taken from reference TRBV5-1 and TRBJ2-3, is KAGVTQTPRYLIKTRGQQVTLSCSPISGHRSVSWYQQTPGQGLQFLFEYFSETQRNKGNFPGRFSGRQFSNSRSEMNVSTLELGDSALYLCASTEGPSTDTQYFGPGTRLTVL.

The gene calls are TRBV7-9 and TRBJ2-7; 9 bases map to TRBD1. The junction had 8 bases not matched to a gene; V was cut back by 7 bases and J by 1 base. This CDR3 is built from 15 residues. CDR1 and CDR2 from the germline V gene are SEHNR and FQNEAQ (reference sequence). The chain's CDR3 is CASTSWTGESYEQYF. DNA for the CDR3: TGTGCCAGCACCTCATGGACAGGGGAGTCCTACGAGCAGTACTTC.

The chain recombines TRBV18 with TRBJ2-2; D gene ambiguous. The germline gives CDR1 KGHSH, CDR2 LQKENI. Trimming took off 3 bases at V and 6 bases at J, with 11 bases between the two ends. The CDR3 runs 14 residues. The DNA for the CDR3 is TGTGCCAGCTCACCGATCAGCGTGGCCGGGGAGCTGTTTTTT. Translation gives CASSPISVAGELFF.

The V gene is TRBV6-5, the J gene TRBJ1-3; no clear D gene. V was pared by 0 bases and J by 1 base, with 4 bases between. The length of the CDR3 is 14 residues. CDR1 and CDR2 (germline): MNHEY, SVGAGI. As DNA, the CDR3 is TGTGCCAGCAGTTACTCAGGTTCTGGAAACACCATATATTTT. This codes for CASSYSGSGNTIYF.

This CDR3 is CASSSGYYGANVLTF. For the CDR3, the DNA is TGTGCCAGCAGCTCAGGGTACTACGGGGCCAACGTCCTGACTTTC. The chain recombines TRBV25-1 with TRBJ2-6; a weak D match, TRBD1 (5 bases). Germline assignment: CDR1 MGHDK and CDR2 SYGVNS. The CDR3 covers 15 residues. Between the trimmed V and J ends, which lost 6 bases and 4 bases, there was a span of 13 bases.

This rearrangement joins TRBV19 to TRBJ1-2, with D unclear. The CDR3 runs to 15 residues. Germline assignment: CDR1 LNHDA and CDR2 SQIVND (reference sequence). Trimming shortened V by 7 bases and J by 0 bases, and 15 bases separated the two germline ends. CDR3 loop: CASIPQLGANYGYTF. For the CDR3, the DNA is TGTGCCAGTATCCCACAGCTTGGAGCTAACTATGGCTACACCTTC.

The chain uses TRBV19 and TRBJ1-2; D gene ambiguous. The CDR3 covers 14 residues. The germline V gene has CDR1 LNHDA and CDR2 SQIVND (reference sequence). Trimming left V 3 bases short and J 4 bases short, with 12 bases between. The CDR3 nucleotides are TGTGCCAGTAGTATCGCCCCAGAAGGCTATGGCTACACCTTC. This translates into CASSIAPEGYGYTF.

The chain recombines TRBV6-6 with TRBJ1-5; D is ambiguous. V was cut by 6 bases and J by 0 bases, with 12 bases left in between. The germline CDR1 and CDR2 sequences are MNHNY and SVGAGI (reference sequence). CDR3 length: 15 residues. The CDR3 loop is CASREQRYSNQPQHF. CDR3 sequence (DNA): TGTGCCAGCAGGGAACAGAGATATAGCAATCAGCCCCAGCATTTT.

This clone has just one count. The V call is TRBV28, the J call TRBJ1-5; D call uncertain. The CDR3 spans 12 residues. Trimming removed 5 bases at V and 3 bases at J, with 5 bases between. Germline V lookup: CDR1 MDHEN, CDR2 SYDVKM. CDR3 sequence reads: CASSPVNQPQHF. CDR3 DNA sequence: TGTGCCAGCAGTCCGGTCAATCAGCCCCAGCATTTT.

This chain joins TRBV6-6 and TRBJ2-5, with 14 positions matching TRBD2. The DNA end is a closer match to TRBJ2-7, so the J assignment may be wrong. Germline CDR1 is MNHNY and CDR2 is SVGAGI (reference sequence). This CDR3 region has 15 residues. The CDR3 DNA follows: TGTGCCAGCAGTTACGGGACTAGCGGGAGCTACGAGCAGTACTTC. Encoded protein: CASSYGTSGSYEQYF.

This chain joins TRBV6-6 and TRBJ2-7, with 8 bases that match TRBD2. The length of the CDR3 is 15 residues. Germline V gene data show CDR1 as MNHNY and CDR2 as SVGAGI (reference sequence). V lost 5 bases and J lost 0; bases outside the gene matches: 6. CDR3 in amino acids: CASSPSGSGSYEQYF. The CDR3 coding sequence is TGTGCCAGCAGTCCCAGCGGGAGCGGCTCCTACGAGCAGTACTTC.

The chain carries TRBV7-3 and TRBJ2-2; D gene unclear. The CDR3 is made up of 14 amino acids. The V end was cut by 2 bases, the J end by 2 bases, with 6 bases between. Germline CDR1 reads SGHTA; CDR2 reads FQGTGA. CDR3 region: CASSLADNTGELFF. CDR3 nucleotide sequence: TGTGCCAGCAGCTTAGCAGATAACACCGGGGAGCTGTTTTTT.